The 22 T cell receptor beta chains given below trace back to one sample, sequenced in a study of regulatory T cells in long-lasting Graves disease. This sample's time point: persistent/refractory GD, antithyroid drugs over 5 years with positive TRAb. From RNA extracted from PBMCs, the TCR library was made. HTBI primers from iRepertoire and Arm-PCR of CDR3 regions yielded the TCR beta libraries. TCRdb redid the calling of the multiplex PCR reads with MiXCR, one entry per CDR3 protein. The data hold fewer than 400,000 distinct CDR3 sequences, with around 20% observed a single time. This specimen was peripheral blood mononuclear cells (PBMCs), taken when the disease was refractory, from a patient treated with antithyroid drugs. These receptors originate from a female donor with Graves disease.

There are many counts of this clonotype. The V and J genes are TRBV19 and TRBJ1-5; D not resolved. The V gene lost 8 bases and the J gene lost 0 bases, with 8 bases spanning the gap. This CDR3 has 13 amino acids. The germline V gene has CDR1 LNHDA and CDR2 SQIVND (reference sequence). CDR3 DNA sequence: TGTGCCAGTGCGGGCCTTAGCAATCAGCCCCAGCATTTT. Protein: CASAGLSNQPQHF.

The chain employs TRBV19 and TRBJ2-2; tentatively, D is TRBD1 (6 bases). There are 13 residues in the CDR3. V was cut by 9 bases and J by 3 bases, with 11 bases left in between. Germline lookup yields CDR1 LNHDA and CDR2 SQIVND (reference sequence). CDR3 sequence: CARPGHHTGELFF. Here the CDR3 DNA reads TGTGCCAGACCGGGACACCACACCGGGGAGCTGTTTTTT.

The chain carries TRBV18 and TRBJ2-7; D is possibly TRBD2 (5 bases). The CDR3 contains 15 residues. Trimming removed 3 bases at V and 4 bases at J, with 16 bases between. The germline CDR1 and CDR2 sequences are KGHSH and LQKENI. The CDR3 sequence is CASSPVVPGFYEQYF. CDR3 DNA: TGTGCCAGCTCACCGGTAGTTCCGGGATTTTACGAGCAGTACTTC. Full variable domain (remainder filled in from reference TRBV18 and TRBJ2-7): NAGVMQNPRHLVRRRGQEARLRCSPMKGHSHVYWYRQLPEEGLKFMVYLQKENIIDESGMPKERFSAEFPKEGPSILRIQQVVRGDSAAYFCASSPVVPGFYEQYFGPGTRLTVT.

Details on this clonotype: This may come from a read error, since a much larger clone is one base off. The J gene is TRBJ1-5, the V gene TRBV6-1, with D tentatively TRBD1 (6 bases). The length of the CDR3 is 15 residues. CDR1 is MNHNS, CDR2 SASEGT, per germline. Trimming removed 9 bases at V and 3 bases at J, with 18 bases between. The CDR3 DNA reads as TGTGCCAGGGACCGAACGCAGGGGTTCAATCAGCCCCAGCATTTT. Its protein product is CARDRTQGFNQPQHF.

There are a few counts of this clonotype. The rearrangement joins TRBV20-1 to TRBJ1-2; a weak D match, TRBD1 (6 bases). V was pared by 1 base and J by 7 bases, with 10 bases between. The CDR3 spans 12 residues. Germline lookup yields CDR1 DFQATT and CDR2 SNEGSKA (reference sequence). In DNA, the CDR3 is TGCAGTGCTAGAGTACCAGGGGTTGGCTACACCTTC. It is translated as CSARVPGVGYTF.

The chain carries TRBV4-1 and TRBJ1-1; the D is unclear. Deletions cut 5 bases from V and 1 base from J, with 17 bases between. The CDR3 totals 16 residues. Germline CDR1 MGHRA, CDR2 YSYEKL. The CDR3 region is CASSSRFSKGNTEAFF. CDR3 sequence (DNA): TGCGCCAGCAGCTCCCGCTTTTCGAAGGGGAACACTGAAGCTTTCTTT.

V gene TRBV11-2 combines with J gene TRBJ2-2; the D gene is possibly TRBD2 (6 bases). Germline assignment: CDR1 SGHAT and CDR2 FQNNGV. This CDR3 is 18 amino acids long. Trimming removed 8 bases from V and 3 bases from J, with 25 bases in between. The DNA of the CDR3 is TGTGCCAGCGGGGGGAACAGGTTCACACTTACATACACCGGGGAGCTGTTTTTT. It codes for CASGGNRFTLTYTGELFF.

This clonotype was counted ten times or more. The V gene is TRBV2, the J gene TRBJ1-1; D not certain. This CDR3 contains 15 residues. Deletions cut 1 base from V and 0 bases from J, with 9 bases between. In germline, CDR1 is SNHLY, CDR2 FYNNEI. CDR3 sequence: CASSEGGGLNTEAFF. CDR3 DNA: TGTGCCAGCAGTGAAGGCGGTGGATTGAACACTGAAGCTTTCTTT. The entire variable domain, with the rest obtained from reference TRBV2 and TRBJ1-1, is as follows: EPEVTQTPSHQVTQMGQEVILRCVPISNHLYFYWYRQILGQKVEFLVSFYNNEISEKSEIFDDQFSVERPDGSNFTLKIRSTKLEDSAMYFCASSEGGGLNTEAFFGQGTRLTVV.

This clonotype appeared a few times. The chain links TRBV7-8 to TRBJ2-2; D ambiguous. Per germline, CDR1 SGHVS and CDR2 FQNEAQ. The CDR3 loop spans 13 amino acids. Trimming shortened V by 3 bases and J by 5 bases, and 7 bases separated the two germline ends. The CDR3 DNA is TGTGCCAGCAGCTTCCTCCCAACCGGGGAGCTGTTTTTT. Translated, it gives CASSFLPTGELFF.

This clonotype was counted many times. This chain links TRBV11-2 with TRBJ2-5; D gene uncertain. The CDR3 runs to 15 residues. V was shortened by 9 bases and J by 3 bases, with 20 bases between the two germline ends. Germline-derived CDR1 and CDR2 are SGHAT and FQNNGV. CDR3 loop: CASSAGRRVKETQYF. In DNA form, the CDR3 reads TGTGCCAGTAGTGCAGGACGGAGAGTAAAAGAGACCCAGTACTTC.

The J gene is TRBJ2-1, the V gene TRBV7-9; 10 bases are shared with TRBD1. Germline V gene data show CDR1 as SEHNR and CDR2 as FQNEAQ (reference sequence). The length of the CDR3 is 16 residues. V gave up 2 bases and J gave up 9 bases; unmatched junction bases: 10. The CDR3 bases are TGTGCCAGCAGCTTAACCAAAGGACAGGGGGGAGGTGAGCAGTTCTTC. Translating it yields CASSLTKGQGGGEQFF.

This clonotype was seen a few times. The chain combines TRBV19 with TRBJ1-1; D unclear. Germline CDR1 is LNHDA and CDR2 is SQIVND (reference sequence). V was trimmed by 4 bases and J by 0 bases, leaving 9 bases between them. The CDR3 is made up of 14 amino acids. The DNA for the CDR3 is TGTGCCAGTAGTAGAGGGATTTTGAACACTGAAGCTTTCTTT. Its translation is CASSRGILNTEAFF.

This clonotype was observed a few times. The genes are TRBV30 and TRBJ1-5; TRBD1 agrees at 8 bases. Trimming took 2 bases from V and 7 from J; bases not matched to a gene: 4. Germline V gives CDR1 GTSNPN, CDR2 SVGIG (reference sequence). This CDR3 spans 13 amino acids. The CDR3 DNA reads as TGTGCCTGGAGTACACAGGGGGACCAGCCCCAGCATTTT. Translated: CAWSTQGDQPQHF.

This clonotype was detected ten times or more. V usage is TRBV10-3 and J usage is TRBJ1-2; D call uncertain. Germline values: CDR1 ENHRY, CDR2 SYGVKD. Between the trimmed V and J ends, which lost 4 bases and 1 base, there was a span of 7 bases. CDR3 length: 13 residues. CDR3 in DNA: TGTGCCATCAGTGGTCAGTTTAACTATGGCTACACCTTC. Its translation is CAISGQFNYGYTF.

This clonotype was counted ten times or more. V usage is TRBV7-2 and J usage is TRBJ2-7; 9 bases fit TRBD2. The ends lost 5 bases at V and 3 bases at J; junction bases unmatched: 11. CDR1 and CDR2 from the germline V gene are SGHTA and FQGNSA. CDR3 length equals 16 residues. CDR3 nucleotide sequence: TGTGCCAGCAGCCGCGGAGGGCGGGGGGGCGGCTACGAGCAGTACTTC. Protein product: CASSRGGRGGGYEQYF.

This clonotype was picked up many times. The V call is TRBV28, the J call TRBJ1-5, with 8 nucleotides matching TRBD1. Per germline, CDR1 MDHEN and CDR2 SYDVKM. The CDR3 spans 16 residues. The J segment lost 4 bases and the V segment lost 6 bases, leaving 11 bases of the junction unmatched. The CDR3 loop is CASRDRVLNTNQPQHF. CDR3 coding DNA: TGTGCCAGCAGGGACAGGGTTCTCAACACTAATCAGCCCCAGCATTTT.

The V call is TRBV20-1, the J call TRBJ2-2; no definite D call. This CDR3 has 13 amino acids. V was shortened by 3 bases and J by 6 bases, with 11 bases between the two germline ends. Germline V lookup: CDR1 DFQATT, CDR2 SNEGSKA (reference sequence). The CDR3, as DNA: TGCAGTGCTAGTGTCGGGTTTTCCGGGGAGCTGTTTTTT. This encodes CSASVGFSGELFF.

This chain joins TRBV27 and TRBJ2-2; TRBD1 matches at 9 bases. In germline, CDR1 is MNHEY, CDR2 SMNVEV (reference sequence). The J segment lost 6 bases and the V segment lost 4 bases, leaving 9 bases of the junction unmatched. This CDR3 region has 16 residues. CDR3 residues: CASSSGTGLIPGELFF. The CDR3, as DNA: TGTGCCAGCAGTTCAGGGACAGGGTTAATTCCCGGGGAGCTGTTTTTT.

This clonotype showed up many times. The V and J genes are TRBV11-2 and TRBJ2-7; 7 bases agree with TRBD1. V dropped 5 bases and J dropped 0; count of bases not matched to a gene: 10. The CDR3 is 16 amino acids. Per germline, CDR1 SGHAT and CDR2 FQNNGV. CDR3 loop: CASSPTGSRSSYEQYF. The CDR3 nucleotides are TGTGCCAGCAGCCCGACAGGGTCCAGGAGCTCCTACGAGCAGTACTTC.

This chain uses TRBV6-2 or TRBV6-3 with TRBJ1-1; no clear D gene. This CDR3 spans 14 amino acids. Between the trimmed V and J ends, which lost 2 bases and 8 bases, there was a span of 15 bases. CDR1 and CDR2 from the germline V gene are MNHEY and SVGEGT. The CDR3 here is CASSYPRIDSEAFF. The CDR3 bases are TGTGCCAGCAGTTACCCCCGGATCGACTCCGAAGCTTTCTTT.

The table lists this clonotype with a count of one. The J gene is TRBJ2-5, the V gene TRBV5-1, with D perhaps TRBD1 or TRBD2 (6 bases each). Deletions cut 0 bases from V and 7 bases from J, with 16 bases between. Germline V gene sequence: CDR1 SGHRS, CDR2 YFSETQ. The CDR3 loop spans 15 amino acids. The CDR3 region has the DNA TGCGCCAGCAGCTTGGGGTACGGGGGCGCAGGGACCCAGTACTTC. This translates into CASSLGYGGAGTQYF.

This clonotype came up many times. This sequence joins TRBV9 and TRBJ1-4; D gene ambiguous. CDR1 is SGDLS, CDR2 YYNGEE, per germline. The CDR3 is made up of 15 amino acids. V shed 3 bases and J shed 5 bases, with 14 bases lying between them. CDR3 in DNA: TGTGCCAGCAGCGGACACGGGGTCTCGAATGAAAAACTGTTTTTT. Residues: CASSGHGVSNEKLFF. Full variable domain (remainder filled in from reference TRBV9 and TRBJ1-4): DSGVTQTPKHLITATGQRVTLRCSPRSGDLSVYWYQQSLDQGLQFLIQYYNGEERAKGNILERFSAQQFPDLHSELNLSSLELGDSALYFCASSGHGVSNEKLFFGSGTQLSVL.